Listed below are T cell receptor beta chains from one sample, sequenced in a study of T cell responses to AZD1222 COVID-19 vaccine. Generated by immunoSEQ multiplex PCR, the TCRdb table keeps only in-frame clones and is missing some. The sample records about 150,000 clones, approximately 90% being singletons. The sequencing used peripheral blood, collected 28 days after the second AZD1222 dose. These receptors were collected from an adult who received the AZD1222 COVID-19 vaccine. Both conserved end residues are part of each CDR3. Fields, in order: V gene, clone size, J gene, D gene, CDR3 protein, CDR3 DNA. D genes are given only for firm matches. The size entry is marked missing in some rows and otherwise reads once, few, many or a size class.

v_call: TRBV10-1; clone_size: NA; j_call: TRBJ1-1; d_call: NA; cdr3_aa: CASQDSRETEAFF; cdr3_nt: TGCGCCAGCCAAGATTCCCGGGAAACTGAAGCTTTCTTT
v_call: TRBV7-3; clone_size: NA; j_call: TRBJ2-1; d_call: NA; cdr3_aa: CASSLIAGQGGTNEQFF; cdr3_nt: TGTGCCAGCAGCTTAATAGCGGGACAGGGAGGGACCAATGAGCAGTTCTTC
v_call: TRBV5-1; clone_size: NA; j_call: TRBJ2-3; d_call: NA; cdr3_aa: CASSSTGTDTQYF; cdr3_nt: TGCGCCAGCAGCTCGACAGGCACAGATACGCAGTATTTT
v_call: TRBV11-3; clone_size: NA; j_call: TRBJ2-7; d_call: NA; cdr3_aa: CASSLGRHPSGEQYF; cdr3_nt: TGTGCCAGCAGCTTAGGCAGACATCCATCAGGGGAGCAGTACTTC
v_call: TRBV19; clone_size: NA; j_call: TRBJ2-2; d_call: NA; cdr3_aa: CASIFRGAANTGELFF; cdr3_nt: TGTGCCAGTATTTTTCGGGGGGCCGCCAACACCGGGGAGCTGTTTTTT
v_call: TRBV6-5; clone_size: NA; j_call: TRBJ2-7; d_call: NA; cdr3_aa: CASSTPGTLSYEQYF; cdr3_nt: TGTGCCAGCAGTACCCCCGGGACACTCTCCTACGAGCAGTACTTC
v_call: TRBV7-2; clone_size: NA; j_call: TRBJ1-5; d_call: NA; cdr3_aa: CASSLEGISNQPQHF; cdr3_nt: TGTGCCAGCAGCTTAGAAGGGATTAGCAATCAGCCCCAGCATTTT
v_call: TRBV6-5; clone_size: NA; j_call: TRBJ2-7; d_call: NA; cdr3_aa: CASKLRGGSNEQYF; cdr3_nt: TGTGCCAGCAAATTACGTGGGGGGTCCAACGAGCAGTACTTC
v_call: TRBV5-4; clone_size: NA; j_call: TRBJ2-1; d_call: TRBD2; cdr3_aa: CASSLAVLAGDKNEQFF; cdr3_nt: TGTGCCAGCAGCTTGGCCGTACTAGCGGGAGATAAAAATGAGCAGTTCTTC
v_call: TRBV12-3/TRBV12-4; clone_size: NA; j_call: TRBJ2-7; d_call: NA; cdr3_aa: CASSLQVSYEQYF; cdr3_nt: TGTGCCAGCAGCCTGCAGGTCTCCTACGAGCAGTACTTC
v_call: TRBV5-5; clone_size: NA; j_call: TRBJ1-6; d_call: TRBD1; cdr3_aa: CASSLNAGGSPLHF; cdr3_nt: TGTGCCAGCAGCTTGAACGCAGGGGGGTCACCCCTCCACTTT
v_call: TRBV27; clone_size: NA; j_call: TRBJ2-7; d_call: NA; cdr3_aa: CASSSGGEQYF; cdr3_nt: TGTGCCAGCAGTTCGGGCGGCGAGCAGTACTTC
v_call: TRBV6-6; clone_size: once; j_call: TRBJ2-3; d_call: TRBD2; cdr3_aa: CASSYSALAADTQYF; cdr3_nt: TGTGCCAGCAGTTACTCGGCACTAGCGGCAGATACGCAGTATTTT
v_call: TRBV5-5; clone_size: NA; j_call: TRBJ2-7; d_call: TRBD2; cdr3_aa: CASSLGGSGVRSYEQYF; cdr3_nt: TGTGCCAGCAGCTTGGGGGGTAGCGGGGTAAGGTCCTACGAGCAGTACTTC
v_call: TRBV28; clone_size: NA; j_call: TRBJ2-2; d_call: NA; cdr3_aa: CASSRKSTGYTGELFF; cdr3_nt: TGTGCCAGCAGCCGCAAATCTACAGGGTACACCGGGGAGCTGTTTTTT
v_call: TRBV4-2; clone_size: NA; j_call: TRBJ2-1; d_call: TRBD2; cdr3_aa: CASSPMTSGPYNEQFF; cdr3_nt: TGTGCCAGCAGCCCTATGACTAGCGGCCCCTACAATGAGCAGTTCTTC
v_call: TRBV7-9; clone_size: NA; j_call: TRBJ2-1; d_call: NA; cdr3_aa: CASSSTGPRRNEQFF; cdr3_nt: TGTGCCAGCAGCTCGACAGGACCCCGACGGAATGAGCAGTTCTTC
v_call: TRBV5-1; clone_size: NA; j_call: TRBJ1-2; d_call: TRBD1; cdr3_aa: CASSRDRGLNGYTF; cdr3_nt: TGCGCCAGCAGCCGGGACAGGGGGCTGAATGGCTACACCTTC
v_call: TRBV5-1; clone_size: NA; j_call: TRBJ2-3; d_call: NA; cdr3_aa: CASSMEGREDTQYF; cdr3_nt: TGCGCCAGCTCCATGGAGGGCCGGGAAGATACGCAGTATTTT
v_call: TRBV6-6; clone_size: NA; j_call: TRBJ1-5; d_call: NA; cdr3_aa: CASSFGTDQPQHF; cdr3_nt: TGTGCCAGCAGTTTCGGGACGGATCAGCCCCAGCATTTT
v_call: TRBV7-9; clone_size: NA; j_call: TRBJ2-2; d_call: TRBD1; cdr3_aa: CASSFRQGADGELFF; cdr3_nt: TGTGCCAGCAGCTTCAGACAGGGGGCCGACGGGGAGCTGTTTTTT
v_call: TRBV2; clone_size: NA; j_call: TRBJ2-5; d_call: TRBD2; cdr3_aa: CASSPSGAETQYF; cdr3_nt: TGTGCCAGCAGTCCTAGCGGGGCAGAGACCCAGTACTTC
v_call: TRBV5-1; clone_size: NA; j_call: TRBJ1-2; d_call: NA; cdr3_aa: CASSSTGVLNYGYTF; cdr3_nt: TGCGCCAGCAGCTCCACTGGGGTGTTAAACTATGGCTACACCTTC
v_call: TRBV5-6; clone_size: NA; j_call: TRBJ1-1; d_call: NA; cdr3_aa: CASSSRRASEAFF; cdr3_nt: TGTGCCAGCAGCTCTCGTCGGGCGTCTGAAGCTTTCTTT
v_call: TRBV2; clone_size: NA; j_call: TRBJ1-2; d_call: NA; cdr3_aa: CASRWTDSYGYTF; cdr3_nt: TGTGCCAGCAGGTGGACAGATTCCTATGGCTACACCTTC
v_call: TRBV6-5; clone_size: NA; j_call: TRBJ1-1; d_call: NA; cdr3_aa: CASSYSNRVRTEAFF; cdr3_nt: TGTGCCAGCAGTTACTCAAACAGGGTAAGAACTGAAGCTTTCTTT
v_call: TRBV5-1; clone_size: NA; j_call: TRBJ2-5; d_call: NA; cdr3_aa: CASSSIHRSDGPETQYF; cdr3_nt: TGCGCCAGCAGCTCCATCCACCGCTCGGATGGGCCAGAGACCCAGTACTTC
v_call: TRBV29-1; clone_size: once; j_call: TRBJ1-1; d_call: NA; cdr3_aa: CSTQNTEAFF; cdr3_nt: TGCAGCACTCAGAACACTGAAGCTTTCTTT
v_call: TRBV18; clone_size: NA; j_call: TRBJ1-1; d_call: NA; cdr3_aa: CASSLTRQDTEAFF; cdr3_nt: TGTGCCAGCTCGCTGACACGCCAGGACACTGAAGCTTTCTTT
v_call: TRBV15; clone_size: NA; j_call: TRBJ2-5; d_call: NA; cdr3_aa: CATSRDRGLNQYF; cdr3_nt: TGTGCCACCAGCAGAGATAGGGGACTGAACCAGTACTTC
v_call: TRBV6-4; clone_size: NA; j_call: TRBJ2-1; d_call: TRBD2; cdr3_aa: CASSPQAGEENEQFF; cdr3_nt: TGTGCCAGCAGCCCTCAAGCGGGAGAGGAGAATGAGCAGTTCTTC
v_call: TRBV2; clone_size: NA; j_call: TRBJ1-3; d_call: TRBD1; cdr3_aa: CASSDNRGYSGNTIYF; cdr3_nt: TGTGCCAGCAGTGACAACAGGGGTTACTCTGGAAACACCATATATTTT
v_call: TRBV6-6; clone_size: once; j_call: TRBJ1-2; d_call: TRBD1; cdr3_aa: CASAPAATGGNGYTF; cdr3_nt: TGTGCCAGCGCTCCCGCCGCGACAGGGGGTAATGGCTACACCTTC
v_call: TRBV5-1; clone_size: NA; j_call: TRBJ2-2; d_call: NA; cdr3_aa: CASSLLDSYNTGELFF; cdr3_nt: TGCGCCAGCAGCTTATTGGACAGCTATAACACCGGGGAGCTGTTTTTT
v_call: TRBV6-5; clone_size: NA; j_call: TRBJ1-3; d_call: NA; cdr3_aa: CATMGSSGNTIYF; cdr3_nt: TGTGCCACCATGGGGTCCTCTGGAAACACCATATATTTT
v_call: TRBV5-1; clone_size: NA; j_call: TRBJ2-1; d_call: TRBD2; cdr3_aa: CATKGTSGSNEQFF; cdr3_nt: TGCGCCACCAAAGGGACTAGCGGGAGTAATGAGCAGTTCTTC
v_call: TRBV6-5; clone_size: NA; j_call: TRBJ2-3; d_call: NA; cdr3_aa: CASSYSGGTQYF; cdr3_nt: TGTGCCAGCAGTTACTCGGGGGGTACGCAGTATTTT
v_call: TRBV19; clone_size: NA; j_call: TRBJ2-3; d_call: TRBD2; cdr3_aa: CASSIGGLAAVSDTQYF; cdr3_nt: TGTGCCAGTAGTATAGGGGGACTAGCGGCAGTGTCAGATACGCAGTATTTT
v_call: TRBV7-9; clone_size: NA; j_call: TRBJ1-1; d_call: NA; cdr3_aa: CASSSTGRNTEAFF; cdr3_nt: TGTGCCAGCAGCTCTACAGGGAGGAACACTGAAGCTTTCTTT
v_call: TRBV6-5; clone_size: NA; j_call: TRBJ2-1; d_call: NA; cdr3_aa: CASSNSGEQFF; cdr3_nt: TGTGCCAGCAGCAACTCGGGGGAGCAGTTCTTC
v_call: TRBV21-1; clone_size: NA; j_call: TRBJ2-7; d_call: NA; cdr3_aa: CASSKGADSYEQYF; cdr3_nt: TGTGCCAGCAGCAAAGGGGCAGACTCCTACGAGCAGTACTTC